A single sample is the source of the 7 T cell receptor beta chains below, sequenced in a study. TCRdb redid the calling of the 5' RACE reads with MiXCR, one entry per CDR3 protein. The sample shows roughly 9,100 distinct CDR3 sequences, around 52% of them seen only once. Treg sorting used a CD4+CD25+CD127-/low gate. What was sequenced was Tregs sorted from a lymph node. The receptors come from a female donor with breast cancer.

The chain links TRBV4-1 to TRBJ1-4; 7 positions match TRBD1. CDR1 is MGHRA, CDR2 YSYEKL, per germline. This CDR3 has 16 amino acids. V gave up 4 bases and J gave up 4 bases; unmatched junction bases: 9. The CDR3 loop is CASSPGLGQINEKLFF. Written as DNA, the CDR3 is TGCGCCAGCAGCCCAGGCTTGGGACAGATTAATGAAAAACTGTTTTTT.

The chain is built from TRBV3-1 and TRBJ1-1; D unresolved. Trimming removed 4 bases at V and 1 base at J, with 10 bases between. The CDR3 has 14 residues. CDR1 and CDR2 (germline): LGHDT, YNNKEL (reference sequence). This CDR3 reads CASSPRQANTEAFF. The CDR3 bases are TGTGCCAGCAGCCCACGACAAGCGAACACTGAAGCTTTCTTT.

The chain uses TRBV4-1 and TRBJ1-5; TRBD1 matches 7 bases. CDR3 length equals 15 residues. Germline values: CDR1 MGHRA, CDR2 YSYEKL. V lost 4 bases and J lost 6; bases outside the gene matches: 9. CDR3 bases: TGCGCCAGCAGCCCAGCCGACAGGGTCGGTCAGCCCCAGCATTTT. Translation: CASSPADRVGQPQHF.

The chain joins TRBV11-1 to TRBJ1-2, with D unclear. The CDR3 runs 13 residues. Germline V CDR1 and CDR2: SGHAT, FQDESV (reference sequence). V lost 3 bases and J lost 6, with 11 bases in between. The CDR3 loop reads CASSLMVGDGYTF. The CDR3 nucleotides are TGTGCCAGCAGCTTGATGGTCGGAGATGGCTACACCTTC.

This clonotype has just a few counts. CDR3 DNA: TGCAGTGCTAAGGCAACGGGACGTGGGGGGACCCAGTACTTC. Translated: CSAKATGRGGTQYF. The V gene is TRBV20-1, the J gene TRBJ2-5, with D perhaps matching TRBD1 or TRBD2 (5 bases each). Germline CDR1 reads DFQATT; CDR2 reads SNEGSKA (reference sequence). Trimming left V 4 bases short and J 7 bases short, with 19 bases between. There are 14 residues in the CDR3.

The chain combines TRBV27 with TRBJ1-2; D unclear. Between the trimmed V and J ends, which lost 6 bases and 2 bases, there was a span of 4 bases. The CDR3 spans 11 residues. The germline CDR1 and CDR2 sequences are MNHEY and SMNVEV (reference sequence). This CDR3 reads CASRDNYGYTF. CDR3 bases: TGTGCCAGCAGGGACAACTATGGCTACACCTTC.

Here the CDR3 reads CASSLVGGGGNSPLHF. The DNA of the CDR3 is TGTGCCAGCAGCTTAGTCGGAGGGGGAGGTAATTCACCCCTCCACTTT. The chain recombines TRBV7-9 with TRBJ1-6; tentatively, D is TRBD1 (6 bases). Germline-derived CDR1 and CDR2 are SEHNR and FQNEAQ (reference sequence). V lost 1 base and J 6 bases, leaving 13 bases between the germline ends. The CDR3 is 16 amino acids.